Shown below are 25 T cell receptor beta chains from a single sample sequenced in a study of T cells in localized non-small cell lung cancer. Here immunoSEQ multiplex PCR was the method, and the copy in TCRdb shows in-frame clones only, minus some. The sample contains about 33,000 clones, roughly 75% of which appear only once. The specimen comprised peripheral blood, sampled before any cancer treatment. These receptors all come from a male donor older than 55 with stage III squamous cell lung carcinoma.

This clone was observed a handful of times. The rearrangement links TRBV27 to TRBJ2-7; possibly TRBD2 for D (6 bases). The CDR3 runs to 13 residues. Germline V lookup: CDR1 MNHEY, CDR2 SMNVEV (reference sequence). V was pared by 5 bases and J by 4 bases, with 12 bases between. For the CDR3, the DNA is TGTGCCAGCAGTCCGGGGGTAGGATACGAGCAGTACTTC. Its translation: CASSPGVGYEQYF.

The chain combines TRBV7-2 with TRBJ1-1; D ambiguous. There are 12 residues in the CDR3. Trimming took 4 bases from V and 8 from J, leaving 11 bases between them. The germline CDR1 and CDR2 sequences are SGHTA and FQGNSA. The CDR3 DNA sequence: TGTGCCAGCAGCTCCCCCGGGAGGGAAGCTTTCTTT. Amino acid sequence: CASSSPGREAFF. The full variable domain, completed using reference TRBV7-2 and TRBJ1-1, is GAGVSQSPSNKVTEKGKDVELRCDPISGHTALYWYRQSLGQGLEFLIYFQGNSAPDKSGLPSDRFSAERTGGSVSTLTIQRTQQEDSAVYLCASSSPGREAFFGQGTRLTVV.

J is TRBJ2-4 and V is TRBV19; 7 bases match TRBD1. The CDR3 spans 18 residues. Losses at the gene ends were 0 bases for V and 1 base for J; bases not matched to a gene: 9. Per the germline V gene, CDR1 is LNHDA and CDR2 is SQIVND (reference sequence). As DNA, the CDR3 is TGTGCCAGTAGTATAGATCCCCTCGTGACAGGGGCCAAAAACATTCAGTACTTC. Translating it yields CASSIDPLVTGAKNIQYF.

Turning to this clone: Other DNA sequences from this sample encode an identical CDR3 as well. The chain has TRBV18 and TRBJ2-5; 8 nucleotides agree with TRBD1. The CDR3 totals 13 residues. Germline CDR1 and CDR2: KGHSH and LQKENI. Germline trimming cut 3 bases from V and 4 bases from J; bases unmatched to any gene: 1. The CDR3 loop is CASSPGQGETQYF. DNA for the CDR3: TGTGCCAGCTCACCCGGACAGGGAGAGACCCAGTACTTC.

This sequence joins TRBV4-3 and TRBJ2-2, with TRBD2 matching 7 bases. The CDR3 runs 17 residues. Germline V lookup: CDR1 LGHNA, CDR2 YSLEER. V lost 3 bases and J lost 4; bases outside the gene matches: 11. The DNA of the CDR3 is TGCGCCAGCAGCCATTCAGCGGGCGGGAGTGGCACCGGGGAGCTGTTTTTT. Translated, it gives CASSHSAGGSGTGELFF.

This sequence joins TRBV6-5 and TRBJ1-2; D not resolved. Trimming left V 7 bases short and J 5 bases short, with 8 bases between. Germline CDR1 MNHEY, CDR2 SVGAGI. The CDR3 length is 11 residues. The DNA for the CDR3 is TGTGCCAGCAAAGCCGCTTATGGCTACACCTTC. It codes for CASKAAYGYTF.

This clone was counted a single time. This chain connects TRBV11-2 to TRBJ2-1; 7 nucleotides line up with TRBD1. V trimming: 2 bases; J trimming: 6 bases; junction bases outside the gene matches: 4. This CDR3 spans 14 amino acids. Looked up from germline, CDR1 is SGHAT and CDR2 is FQNNGV. DNA of the CDR3: TGTGCCAGCAGCTTAAGGGGGCTTTTCAATGAGCAGTTCTTC. Residues: CASSLRGLFNEQFF.

The chain links TRBV12-5 to TRBJ1-1; a weak D match, TRBD1 (6 bases). The CDR3 sequence is 14 residues long. CDR1 and CDR2 (germline): LGHNT, FRNRAP. The V gene lost 5 bases and the J gene lost 3 bases, with 13 bases spanning the gap. The CDR3 reads CASGPRDNYTEAFF. The DNA of the CDR3 is TGTGCTAGTGGTCCGCGGGACAACTACACTGAAGCTTTCTTT.

The chain couples TRBV19 to TRBJ2-1, with 7 bases that match TRBD1. The CDR3 length is 13 residues. V lost 9 bases to trimming and J lost 5 bases; unmatched junction nucleotides: 7. Germline loops: CDR1 LNHDA, CDR2 SQIVND (reference sequence). The CDR3 coding sequence is TGTGCCAGCGCTAGGGGGCAAAACAATGAGCAGTTCTTC. It codes for CASARGQNNEQFF.

This chain joins TRBV7-2 and TRBJ2-1; the D call may be TRBD1 or TRBD2 (6 bases each). This CDR3 contains 11 residues. V was clipped by 2 bases and J by 14 bases, with 10 bases between them. Germline V gene sequence: CDR1 SGHTA, CDR2 FQGNSA. CDR3 sequence reads: CASSLRGGKFF. The CDR3 region has the DNA TGTGCCAGCAGCTTAAGAGGGGGGAAGTTCTTC. The whole variable domain, filled in from reference TRBV7-2 and TRBJ2-1, reads GAGVSQSPSNKVTEKGKDVELRCDPISGHTALYWYRQSLGQGLEFLIYFQGNSAPDKSGLPSDRFSAERTGGSVSTLTIQRTQQEDSAVYLCASSLRGGKFFGPGTRLTVL.

V is TRBV5-1 and J is TRBJ2-3, with TRBD2 as a possible D gene (5 bases). This CDR3 has 15 amino acids. Germline V gene data show CDR1 as SGHRS and CDR2 as YFSETQ. V was cut by 0 bases and J by 2 bases, with 10 bases left in between. The CDR3 loop is CASSLAVTNTDTQYF. The CDR3 nucleotides read TGCGCCAGCAGCTTGGCAGTGACTAACACAGATACGCAGTATTTT.

The chain joins TRBV5-1 to TRBJ2-3, with TRBD1 matching over 8 bases. Germline loops: CDR1 SGHRS, CDR2 YFSETQ. The CDR3 spans 14 residues. V was clipped by 4 bases and J by 3 bases; unmatched bases: 4. This CDR3 reads CASSPGTGTDTQYF. Written as DNA, the CDR3 is TGCGCCAGCAGCCCTGGGACAGGAACAGATACGCAGTATTTT.

The rearrangement joins TRBV7-2 to TRBJ2-7, with D tentatively TRBD1 or TRBD2 (5 bases each). CDR1 and CDR2 (germline): SGHTA, FQGNSA. V shed 1 base and J shed 3 bases, with 10 bases lying between them. The CDR3 is 14 amino acids. The CDR3 DNA reads as TGTGCCAGCAGCTTAGGTGTGGGGGACTACGAGCAGTACTTC. Residues: CASSLGVGDYEQYF. The full variable domain, in which reference TRBV7-2 and TRBJ2-7 provide the parts outside the CDR3, is GAGVSQSPSNKVTEKGKDVELRCDPISGHTALYWYRQSLGQGLEFLIYFQGNSAPDKSGLPSDRFSAERTGGSVSTLTIQRTQQEDSAVYLCASSLGVGDYEQYFGPGTRLTVT.

The chain has TRBV19 and TRBJ1-2; no clear D. CDR3 size: 16 residues. Germline V gives CDR1 LNHDA, CDR2 SQIVND (reference sequence). Trimming pared 8 bases from V and 4 bases from J, leaving 23 bases between. The CDR3 DNA is TGTGCCAGTCTCGGTGTTGGGCTACCGACTTTCTATGGCTACACCTTC. It codes for CASLGVGLPTFYGYTF.

V usage is TRBV28 and J usage is TRBJ1-2; tentatively, D is TRBD1 (5 bases). Germline CDR1 and CDR2: MDHEN and SYDVKM. This CDR3 region has 11 residues. Trimming removed 7 bases at V and 8 bases at J, with 11 bases between. The CDR3, as DNA: TGTGCCAGCACTGGAGGGGTCGGCTACACCTTC. Translated, it gives CASTGGVGYTF.

The CDR3 bases are TGTGCCAGCACCCTCTGGGGGGGTGAAGCTTTCTTT. The encoded protein is CASTLWGGEAFF. The chain has TRBV7-8 and TRBJ1-1; the D gene is possibly TRBD1 (5 bases). V was shortened by 7 bases and J by 7 bases, with 13 bases between the two germline ends. CDR1 SGHVS and CDR2 FQNEAQ come from the germline V gene. The CDR3 has 12 amino acids.

There are a few counts of this clone. The chain couples TRBV18 to TRBJ2-4; a possible D gene is TRBD2 (6 bases). V was shortened by 5 bases and J by 3 bases, with 17 bases between the two germline ends. This CDR3 has 16 residues. Germline CDR1 KGHSH, CDR2 LQKENI. Here the CDR3 reads CASSVEAGSYKNIQYF. DNA of the CDR3: TGTGCCAGCTCAGTAGAAGCGGGTAGCTACAAAAACATTCAGTACTTC.

This clone was recorded once. The chain links TRBV29-1 to TRBJ2-3, with D possibly matching TRBD2 (7 bases). Germline V gives CDR1 SQVTM, CDR2 ANQGSEA. The CDR3 runs to 17 residues. The V end lost 8 bases, the J end lost 1 base, and 25 bases lay between the germline ends. In DNA form, the CDR3 reads TGCAGCTCTTCGGGACACGGGCGGGGGATAGGCACAGATACGCAGTATTTT. This sequence encodes CSSSGHGRGIGTDTQYF.

The chain joins TRBV21-1 to TRBJ1-5; the table's D call, TRBD1, was not checked against the DNA. TRBV21-1 is reported as a pseudogene. The CDR3 loop spans 14 amino acids. The DNA for the CDR3 is TGTGCCAGCAGGGGGGACAGGATGTATCAGCCCCAGCATTTT. This sequence encodes CASRGDRMYQPQHF.

As to this clone: Other DNA sequences in this specimen translate into the identical CDR3. The chain uses TRBV19 and TRBJ1-5; D is unclear. V was cut by 6 bases and J by 5 bases, with 11 bases left in between. CDR3 length: 13 amino acids. Germline values: CDR1 LNHDA, CDR2 SQIVND (reference sequence). The CDR3 sequence is CASSPGPDQPQHF. Written as DNA, the CDR3 is TGTGCCAGTAGCCCCGGACCGGATCAGCCCCAGCATTTT.

V is TRBV11-2 and J is TRBJ1-1, with 9 bases lining up with TRBD1. There are 14 residues in the CDR3. The V gene end was trimmed by 5 bases and the J gene end by 1 base; junction bases not matched to a gene: 2. CDR1 and CDR2 from the germline V gene are SGHAT and FQNNGV. CDR3 nucleotides: TGTGCCAGCAGCCTGGGACAGGGGAACACTGAAGCTTTCTTT. Its translation is CASSLGQGNTEAFF.

This clone was observed once. V gene TRBV9 combines with J gene TRBJ2-7; D perhaps matches TRBD1 (6 bases). CDR3 length equals 15 residues. Deletions cut 0 bases from V and 3 bases from J, with 13 bases between. Germline CDR1 is SGDLS and CDR2 is YYNGEE. Here the CDR3 DNA reads TGTGCCAGCAGCGTAGAGCCCTGGGACATCTACGAGCAGTACTTC. It translates to CASSVEPWDIYEQYF.

The chain combines TRBV11-1 with TRBJ2-3; possibly TRBD2 for D (5 bases). CDR3 length: 16 amino acids. Trimming stripped 2 bases from V and 0 bases from J, with 12 bases between. Germline CDR1 SGHAT, CDR2 FQDESV (reference sequence). Here the CDR3 DNA reads TGTGCCAGCAGCTTATCGATGGGAGTTAGCACAGATACGCAGTATTTT. Translating gives CASSLSMGVSTDTQYF.

The chain carries TRBV5-6 and TRBJ2-7; TRBD1 might be the D (6 bases). CDR3 length: 12 amino acids. V shed 2 bases and J shed 7 bases, with 10 bases lying between them. The germline CDR1 and CDR2 sequences are SGHDT and YYEEEE. CDR3 protein: CASSLLGAEQYF. DNA of the CDR3: TGTGCCAGCAGCTTATTGGGGGCTGAGCAGTACTTC.

V gene TRBV29-1 combines with J gene TRBJ1-1, with a weak D call TRBD1 (5 bases). In germline, CDR1 is SQVTM, CDR2 ANQGSEA. V dropped 7 bases and J dropped 6 bases, with 21 bases sitting between them. The CDR3 totals 14 residues. CDR3 DNA: TGCAGCGCCCTCTCGCGGCAGGGAGGCCCTGAAGCTTTCTTT. Amino acid sequence: CSALSRQGGPEAFF.